The T cell receptor (beta chain) under discussion was sequenced for a study of T cells in Graves' hyperthyroidism and ophthalmopathy. General study points: Most clonotypes expanded in thyroid above 0.001 were likewise present in blood. Ophthalmopathy and stable hyperthyroidism were separated by a 13 V-J model.

Diagnosis relied on clinical symptoms, serum thyroxine and TRAb, thyroid ultrasound and orbital computed tomography. RNA transcripts provided the source from which TCR beta CDR3 regions were amplified. HTBI primers were employed in a first-round RT-PCR of the TCR CDR3. A single record per CDR3 protein comes from TCRdb applying MiXCR to the multiplex PCR reads. The data contain around 540,000 distinct CDR3 sequences, roughly 46% of them singletons. Concerning this clonotype itself: Its antigen is still unknown.

The TCR originated in a woman between 18 and 29 years old with Graves' hyperthyroidism. Sequencing was carried out using peripheral blood or thyroid tissue (not recorded which).

The CDR3 DNA is TGTGCCAGCAGACAGTTTACAGGGGGCGCCTCTGAAGCTTTCTTT. It encodes CASRQFTGGASEAFF. The rearrangement joins TRBV6-1 to TRBJ1-1; 9 bases agree with TRBD1. V lost 6 bases to trimming and J lost 6 bases; unmatched junction nucleotides: 11. Germline CDR1 reads MNHNS; CDR2 reads SASEGT. The CDR3 is made up of 15 amino acids.